Below are 17 T cell receptor beta chains sequenced from a single sample in a study of cytomegalovirus exposure and HLA in healthy donors. The PCR contained 60 Vbeta and 13 Jbeta primers. Generated by immunoSEQ multiplex PCR, the TCRdb table keeps only in-frame clones and is missing some. The sample records roughly 190,000 clones, about nine tenths being singletons. Sequences were obtained from PBMCs. These receptors were collected from a man younger than 40 in good health and CMV-seronegative.

This clone has only one observation. The V call is TRBV18, the J call TRBJ2-5; D is perhaps TRBD2 (6 bases). The length of the CDR3 is 11 residues. The V gene lost 6 bases and the J gene lost 11 bases, with 13 bases spanning the gap. Germline loops: CDR1 KGHSH, CDR2 LQKENI. The CDR3 region has the DNA TGTGCCAGCTCCCTCCGTCGGGAGCAGTACTTC. Its protein is CASSLRREQYF. Variable domain in full (rest from reference TRBV18 and TRBJ2-5): NAGVMQNPRHLVRRRGQEARLRCSPMKGHSHVYWYRQLPEEGLKFMVYLQKENIIDESGMPKERFSAEFPKEGPSILRIQQVVRGDSAAYFCASSLRREQYFGPGTRLLVL.

The gene calls are TRBV6-5 and TRBJ2-7; 9 nucleotides match TRBD2. The V and J ends lost 7 bases and 5 bases, in that order; junction bases with no gene match: 6. Germline CDR1 is MNHEY and CDR2 is SVGAGI. The length of the CDR3 is 13 residues. CDR3 in amino acids: CASKRTSVDEQYF. The CDR3 coding sequence is TGTGCCAGCAAACGGACTAGCGTGGACGAGCAGTACTTC.

This clone was observed once. The chain is built from TRBV28 and TRBJ2-7, with TRBD1 matching 10 bases. V dropped 2 bases and J dropped 7; count of bases not matched to a gene: 8. CDR1 MDHEN and CDR2 SYDVKM come from the germline V gene. The CDR3 totals 15 residues. CDR3 amino acids: CASSLQTGGLGEQYF. CDR3 nucleotides: TGTGCCAGCAGTTTACAGACAGGGGGCCTTGGGGAGCAGTACTTC.

This sequence joins TRBV10-3 and TRBJ1-2; D is perhaps TRBD1 (5 bases). In germline, CDR1 is ENHRY, CDR2 SYGVKD. V lost 0 bases and J lost 4, with 12 bases in between. This CDR3 is 15 amino acids long. This CDR3 reads CAISESGQGAYGYTF. The CDR3 region has the DNA TGTGCCATCAGTGAGTCAGGGCAGGGCGCCTATGGCTACACCTTC.

Only a few counts were recorded for this clone. The rearrangement links TRBV27 to TRBJ2-1; D is possibly TRBD2 (6 bases). V lost 3 bases and J 8 bases, leaving 11 bases between the germline ends. The CDR3 contains 13 residues. The germline gives CDR1 MNHEY, CDR2 SMNVEV (reference sequence). CDR3 sequence reads: CASSFRETYEQFF. Here the CDR3 DNA reads TGTGCCAGCAGTTTTCGGGAGACCTATGAGCAGTTCTTC.

This clone was seen only a few times. This chain links TRBV5-4 with TRBJ2-7; TRBD2 matches 12 bases. The CDR3 runs 15 residues. Trimming removed 4 bases from V and 6 bases from J; junction bases left unmatched: 8. Germline V CDR1 and CDR2: SGHNT, YYREEE (reference sequence). CDR3: CASSGGLAGGLEQYF. Written as DNA, the CDR3 is TGTGCCAGCAGCGGGGGGCTAGCGGGAGGGCTCGAGCAGTACTTC.

The V and J genes are TRBV11-2 and TRBJ2-7, with 9 bases identical to TRBD1. CDR3 length: 13 amino acids. Germline CDR1 SGHAT, CDR2 FQNNGV. After removal of 4 bases from V and 5 bases from J, the junction contained 3 bases not matched to a gene. The CDR3 nucleotides read TGTGCCAGCAGCTCCGGGACAGGGAACGAGCAGTACTTC. Encoded protein: CASSSGTGNEQYF.

This sequence joins TRBV29-1 and TRBJ2-7; perhaps TRBD2 as D (6 bases). Germline V gene data show CDR1 as SQVTM and CDR2 as ANQGSEA. Between the trimmed V and J ends, which lost 3 bases and 5 bases, there was a span of 11 bases. This CDR3 contains 12 residues. Here the CDR3 DNA reads TGCAGCGTTGAGGGGGGTCAGGACGAGCAGTACTTC. It yields the protein CSVEGGQDEQYF.

The J gene is TRBJ1-1, the V gene TRBV5-4; 8 nucleotides match TRBD1. Germline values: CDR1 SGHNT, CDR2 YYREEE (reference sequence). The CDR3 consists of 16 residues. The trim removed 4 bases at V and 0 bases at J, leaving 8 bases unmatched. The CDR3 DNA follows: TGTGCCAGCAGCCCTCTAAGGACAGGGCTGAACACTGAAGCTTTCTTT. Residues: CASSPLRTGLNTEAFF. The whole variable domain, filled in from reference TRBV5-4 and TRBJ1-1, reads ETGVTQSPTHLIKTRGQQVTLRCSSQSGHNTVSWYQQALGQGPQFIFQYYREEENGRGNFPPRFSGLQFPNYSSELNVNALELDDSALYLCASSPLRTGLNTEAFFGQGTRLTVV.

Concerning this clone: The junction and the germline gene differ at one end; a read error may be behind it. The rearrangement joins TRBV5-5 to TRBJ2-7, with a tentative D call TRBD1 (6 bases). In germline, CDR1 is SGHKS, CDR2 YYEKEE (reference sequence). The CDR3 spans 12 residues. CDR3 DNA: TGTGCCAGCAGCTTGGCCAACAGGGAATCTTCCTTC. Amino acid sequence: CASSLANRESSF.

Only a few counts were recorded for this clone. V usage is TRBV4-1 and J usage is TRBJ1-6; D is perhaps TRBD1 (5 bases). In germline, CDR1 is MGHRA, CDR2 YSYEKL. The CDR3 sequence is 13 residues long. V lost 2 bases and J lost 10, with 9 bases in between. CDR3 nucleotide sequence: TGCGCCAGCAGCCAACCGTCAGGGTCACCCCTCCACTTT. This sequence encodes CASSQPSGSPLHF.

V usage is TRBV7-9 and J usage is TRBJ2-1; D gene unclear. CDR1 SEHNR and CDR2 FQNEAQ come from the germline V gene (reference sequence). The CDR3 has 14 amino acids. The V end was cut by 3 bases, the J end by 5 bases, with 11 bases between. The chain's CDR3 is CASSLVLGHNEQFF. CDR3 DNA sequence: TGTGCCAGCAGCTTGGTTCTAGGCCACAATGAGCAGTTCTTC. Supplemented by reference TRBV7-9 and TRBJ2-1, the full variable domain reads DTGVSQNPRHKITKRGQNVTFRCDPISEHNRLYWYRQTLGQGPEFLTYFQNEAQLEKSRLLSDRFSAERPKGSFSTLEIQRTEQGDSAMYLCASSLVLGHNEQFFGPGTRLTVL.

The chain combines TRBV29-1 with TRBJ2-7; 12 bases agree with TRBD2. Looked up from germline, CDR1 is SQVTM and CDR2 is ANQGSEA. The V segment lost 7 bases and the J segment 1 base; nucleotides outside the gene matches: 5. CDR3 length: 14 amino acids. CDR3 in amino acids: CSAKLAGGSYEQYF. The DNA of the CDR3 is TGCAGCGCAAAACTAGCGGGGGGATCCTACGAGCAGTACTTC.

The V call is TRBV2, the J call TRBJ2-5; 7 bases match TRBD1. Trimming cost V 0 bases and J 5 bases; bases outside gene matches: 6. The V gene's germline CDR1 is SNHLY and CDR2 FYNNEI. This CDR3 region has 15 residues. CDR3 nucleotide sequence: TGTGCCAGCAGTGAAGCCTGGACAGGTCTGGAGACCCAGTACTTC. Its protein is CASSEAWTGLETQYF.

The chain recombines TRBV4-2 with TRBJ1-6; 7 bases align to TRBD1. J gave up 7 bases and V 3 bases, and 6 bases lay outside the gene matches. The CDR3 has 15 amino acids. Germline V gives CDR1 LGHNA, CDR2 YNFKEQ. CDR3: CASSHAGQRNSPLHF. The CDR3 nucleotides are TGTGCCAGCAGCCACGCGGGACAGCGAAATTCACCCCTCCACTTT.

This clone appeared once. This chain links TRBV27 with TRBJ2-2, with a weak D call TRBD2 (6 bases). CDR3 size: 12 residues. With 3 bases removed from V and 9 bases from J, the gap between germline ends came to 8 bases. CDR1 MNHEY and CDR2 SMNVEV come from the germline V gene (reference sequence). This chain's CDR3 is CASSLAGRELFF. DNA for the CDR3: TGTGCCAGCAGTTTGGCGGGGCGGGAGCTGTTTTTT.

This chain uses TRBV5-4 with TRBJ2-5, with a possible D match to TRBD1 (5 bases). V was pared by 9 bases and J by 3 bases, with 15 bases between. CDR3 length equals 13 residues. CDR1 and CDR2 (germline): SGHNT, YYREEE (reference sequence). CDR3 sequence reads: CANHREGEETQYF. DNA for the CDR3: TGTGCCAACCATAGGGAAGGGGAAGAGACCCAGTACTTC. Combining the CDR3 with reference TRBV5-4 and TRBJ2-5 gives the whole variable domain ETGVTQSPTHLIKTRGQQVTLRCSSQSGHNTVSWYQQALGQGPQFIFQYYREEENGRGNFPPRFSGLQFPNYSSELNVNALELDDSALYLCANHREGEETQYFGPGTRLLVL.